This T cell receptor (beta chain) was captured by sequencing in a study of shared clonotypes between healthy human individuals. CDR3 length: 17 amino acids. Germline CDR1 reads MNHEY; CDR2 reads SMNVEV (reference sequence). V was trimmed by 1 base and J by 0 bases, leaving 12 bases between them. Clones were read by immunoSEQ multiplex PCR, and TCRdb kept only the in-frame ones, dropping some. The sample carries about 1.5 million clones, roughly 96% recorded once. The chain employs TRBV27 and TRBJ1-4; no definite D call. This TCR derives from a man aged 25 to 40 in good health. Source material: naive CD4+ T cells sorted from blood. Subset given: CD45RA+ positively selected. CDR3 nucleotide sequence: TGTGCCAGCAGTTTATTAGGCAGACATGCAACTAATGAAAAACTGTTTTTT. Protein sequence: CASSLLGRHATNEKLFF.